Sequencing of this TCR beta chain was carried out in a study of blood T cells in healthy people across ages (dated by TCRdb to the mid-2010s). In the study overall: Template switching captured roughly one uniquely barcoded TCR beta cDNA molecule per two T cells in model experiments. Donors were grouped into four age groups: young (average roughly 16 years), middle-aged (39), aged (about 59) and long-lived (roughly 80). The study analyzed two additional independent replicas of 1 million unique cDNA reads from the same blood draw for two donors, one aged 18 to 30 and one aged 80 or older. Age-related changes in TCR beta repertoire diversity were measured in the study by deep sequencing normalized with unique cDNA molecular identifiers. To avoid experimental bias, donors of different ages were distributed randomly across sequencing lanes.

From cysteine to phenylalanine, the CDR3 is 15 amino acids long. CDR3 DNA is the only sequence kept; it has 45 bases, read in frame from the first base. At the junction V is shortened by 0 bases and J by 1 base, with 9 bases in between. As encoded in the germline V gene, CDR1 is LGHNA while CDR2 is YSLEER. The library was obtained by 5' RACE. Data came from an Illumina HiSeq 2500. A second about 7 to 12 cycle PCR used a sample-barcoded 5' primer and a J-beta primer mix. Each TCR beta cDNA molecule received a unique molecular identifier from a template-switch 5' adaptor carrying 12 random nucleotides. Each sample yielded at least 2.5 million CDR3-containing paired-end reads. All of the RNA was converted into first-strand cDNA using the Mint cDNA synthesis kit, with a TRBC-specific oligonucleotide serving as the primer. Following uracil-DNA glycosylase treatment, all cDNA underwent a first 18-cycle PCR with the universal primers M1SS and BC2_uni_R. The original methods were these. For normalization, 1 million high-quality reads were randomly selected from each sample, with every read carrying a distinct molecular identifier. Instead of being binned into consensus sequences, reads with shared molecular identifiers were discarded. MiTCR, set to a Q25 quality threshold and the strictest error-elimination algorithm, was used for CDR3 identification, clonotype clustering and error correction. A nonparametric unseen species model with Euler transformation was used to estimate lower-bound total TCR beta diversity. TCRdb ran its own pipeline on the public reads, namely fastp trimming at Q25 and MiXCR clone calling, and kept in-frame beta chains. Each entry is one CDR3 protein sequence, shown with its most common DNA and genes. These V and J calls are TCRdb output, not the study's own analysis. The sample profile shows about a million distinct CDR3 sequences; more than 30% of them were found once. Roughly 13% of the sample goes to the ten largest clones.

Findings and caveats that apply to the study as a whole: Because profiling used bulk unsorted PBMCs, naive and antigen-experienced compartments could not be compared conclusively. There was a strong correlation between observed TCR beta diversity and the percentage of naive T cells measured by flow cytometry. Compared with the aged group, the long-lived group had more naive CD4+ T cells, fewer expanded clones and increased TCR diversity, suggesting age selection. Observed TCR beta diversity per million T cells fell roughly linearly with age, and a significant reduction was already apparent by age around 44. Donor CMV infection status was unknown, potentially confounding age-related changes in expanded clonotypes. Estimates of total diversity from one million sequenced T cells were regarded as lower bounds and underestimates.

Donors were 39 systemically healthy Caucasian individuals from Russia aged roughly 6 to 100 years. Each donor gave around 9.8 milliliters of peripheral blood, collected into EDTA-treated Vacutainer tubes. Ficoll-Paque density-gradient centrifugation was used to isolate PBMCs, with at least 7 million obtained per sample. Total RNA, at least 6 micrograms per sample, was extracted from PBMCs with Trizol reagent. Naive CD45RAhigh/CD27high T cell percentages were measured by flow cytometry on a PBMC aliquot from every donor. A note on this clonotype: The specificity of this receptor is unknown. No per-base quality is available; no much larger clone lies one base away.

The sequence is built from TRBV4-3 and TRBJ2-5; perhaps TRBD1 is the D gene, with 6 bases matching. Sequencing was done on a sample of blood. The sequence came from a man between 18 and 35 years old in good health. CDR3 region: CASSQEGAAQETQYF. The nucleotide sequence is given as TGCGCCAGCAGCCAAGAGGGGGCAGCCCAAGAGACCCAGTACTTC.